Below, 7 T cell receptor beta chains from the same sample are listed, as sequenced in a study of high-grade serous ovarian cancer treatment subgroups. The tumor samples were collected prior to definitive surgery or chemotherapy. Sequencing used immunoSEQ multiplex PCR; TCRdb keeps in-frame clones, though not all of them. The sample records 15,000 to 20,000 clones, approximately 72% being singletons. The sequencing input was tumor tissue. The receptors originated from a human donor with high-grade serous ovarian cancer.

This clone was counted between two and nine times. This sequence joins TRBV2 and TRBJ1-3; D uncertain. Trimming removed 5 bases at V and 2 bases at J, with 10 bases between. In germline, CDR1 is SNHLY, CDR2 FYNNEI. The CDR3 has 14 residues. The CDR3 nucleotides are TGTGCCAGCAGTCGGGTAACAGCTGGAAACACCATATATTTT. Protein product: CASSRVTAGNTIYF.

The chain combines TRBV11-2 with TRBJ1-1; D is possibly TRBD1 (6 bases). The CDR3 covers 15 residues. Germline V gives CDR1 SGHAT, CDR2 FQNNGV. V lost 1 base and J 3 bases, leaving 12 bases between the germline ends. Written as DNA, the CDR3 is TGTGCCAGCAGCTTAGGGAGGGGGGGATACACTGAAGCTTTCTTT. This gives the protein CASSLGRGGYTEAFF.

This clone showed up just once. The chain links TRBV5-6 to TRBJ2-5, with 10 bases identical to TRBD2. Germline loops: CDR1 SGHDT, CDR2 YYEEEE. V trimming: 0 bases; J trimming: 4 bases; junction bases outside the gene matches: 3. CDR3 length: 15 amino acids. The chain's CDR3 is CASSLGAGGRETQYF. The CDR3 DNA reads TGTGCCAGCAGCTTGGGAGCGGGAGGGCGAGAGACCCAGTACTTC.

This clone was picked up one time. The rearrangement links TRBV7-3 to TRBJ2-4; tentatively, D is TRBD2 (6 bases). Trimming left V 5 bases short and J 6 bases short, with 11 bases between. There are 13 residues in the CDR3. CDR1 and CDR2 from the germline V gene are SGHTA and FQGTGA. The CDR3 DNA reads TGTGCCAGCAGCCTCGAGCGGGCAAACATTCAGTACTTC. Its translation is CASSLERANIQYF.

J is TRBJ1-1 and V is TRBV5-6, with D perhaps TRBD1 (5 bases). V lost 2 bases and J lost 4, with 15 bases in between. The CDR3 extends over 15 amino acids. CDR1 SGHDT and CDR2 YYEEEE come from the germline V gene. As DNA, the CDR3 is TGTGCCAGCAGCTTAGTTTCAGGGTGGCGCACTGAAGCTTTCTTT. It codes for CASSLVSGWRTEAFF.

J is TRBJ2-1 and V is TRBV28; 13 bases are a match to TRBD2. The CDR3 is made up of 16 amino acids. Trimming removed 4 bases from V and 8 bases from J; junction bases left unmatched: 8. Per the germline V gene, CDR1 is MDHEN and CDR2 is SYDVKM. The CDR3 region has the DNA TGTGCCAGCAGTTCGGGGAGACTAGCGGGAGGCGATGAGCAGTTCTTC. It codes for CASSSGRLAGGDEQFF.

This chain connects TRBV18 to TRBJ2-1, with 12 bases lining up with TRBD2. The V and J ends lost 4 bases and 6 bases, in that order; junction bases with no gene match: 7. Germline values: CDR1 KGHSH, CDR2 LQKENI. CDR3 size: 16 residues. The CDR3 coding sequence is TGTGCCAGCTCACTAGAACTAGCGGGAGGTGGCAATGAGCAGTTCTTC. This codes for CASSLELAGGGNEQFF.